A selection of T cell receptor beta chains follows, all from one sample in a study of cytotoxic CD8 clonotypes in ibrutinib-treated CLL. The repertoire was sequenced with immunoSEQ multiplex PCR; TCRdb's copy has only in-frame clones and lacks some. The repertoire holds 200,000 or so clones, with 60% to 80% as singletons. Material: PBMCs, obtained after 12 months of ibrutinib treatment. These TCRs come from a human donor with chronic lymphocytic leukemia. Each CDR3 is given with its conserved first and last residue. Each record gives: D gene, J gene, V gene, clone size, CDR3 protein, CDR3 DNA. The D gene is left open where the match is weak. Not all rows give a size; the values are once, few, many and, for expanded clones, a class.

. TRBJ1-6 TRBV5-4 . CASSRDGTNSPLHF TGTGCCAGCAGCCGGGACGGTACTAATTCACCCCTCCACTTT
. TRBJ1-2 TRBV6-5 . CASSYSAGVYGYTF TGTGCCAGCAGTTACTCCGCCGGGGTTTATGGCTACACCTTC
. TRBJ1-5 TRBV19 . CASRDADWNQPQHF TGTGCCAGTAGGGACGCGGACTGGAATCAGCCCCAGCATTTT
. TRBJ2-1 TRBV7-9 . CASGQTGEQFF TGTGCCAGCGGCCAAACGGGGGAGCAGTTCTTC
. TRBJ2-6 TRBV5-4 . CASSLPSPGANVLTF TGTGCCAGCAGCTTGCCCTCTCCTGGGGCCAACGTCCTGACTTTC
TRBD2 TRBJ2-7 TRBV5-4 . CASSFLAGGPSEQYF TGTGCCAGCAGCTTTCTGGCGGGGGGTCCCTCCGAGCAGTACTTC
. TRBJ2-5 TRBV7-9 . CASSLVSLQETQYF TGTGCCAGCAGCTTAGTGTCTTTACAAGAGACCCAGTACTTC
TRBD1 TRBJ1-3 TRBV19 . CASRRDRAFGNTIYF TGTGCCAGTAGAAGGGACAGGGCGTTCGGAAACACCATATATTTT
TRBD1 TRBJ2-7 TRBV10-1 few CASSGQGQTEQYF TGCGCCAGCAGCGGACAGGGCCAGACCGAGCAGTACTTC
. TRBJ1-6 TRBV4-1 few CASSQYEGNSPLHF TGCGCCAGCAGCCAATATGAGGGGAATTCACCCCTCCACTTT
TRBD2 TRBJ2-3 TRBV10-3 . CAISESPRLAVTDTQYF TGTGCCATCAGTGAGTCCCCCCGACTAGCAGTCACAGATACGCAGTATTTT
TRBD2 TRBJ2-7 TRBV2 . CASSPSGTLDPTSGQSYEQYF TGTGCCAGCAGTCCGAGCGGGACCTTAGATCCGACTAGCGGGCAATCCTACGAGCAGTACTTC
. TRBJ1-3 TRBV19 . CASSGTHSGNTIYF TGTGCCAGTTCAGGGACCCACTCTGGAAACACCATATATTTT
. TRBJ1-1 TRBV5-4 . CASSPTPNMNTEAFF TGTGCCAGCAGCCCTACCCCCAACATGAACACTGAAGCTTTCTTT
. TRBJ1-2 TRBV2 once CARGKMGYTF TGTGCCAGGGGTAAGATGGGGTACACCTTC
. TRBJ2-4 TRBV4-1 few CASSQARVFGDIQYF TGCGCCAGCAGCCAAGCCCGGGTCTTTGGGGACATTCAGTACTTC
TRBD1 TRBJ1-3 TRBV18 . CASSPGQAGGTIYF TGTGCCAGCTCACCTGGACAGGCGGGAGGCACCATATATTTT
TRBD1 TRBJ1-3 TRBV9 once CASSVELGTAVSGNTIYF TGTGCCAGCAGCGTAGAATTGGGGACAGCAGTCTCTGGAAACACCATATATTTT
. TRBJ2-3 TRBV7-3 . CASSYLGGTDTQYF TGTGCCAGCAGCTACCTAGGGGGCACAGATACGCAGTATTTT
TRBD1 TRBJ1-1 TRBV10-2 . CASSPGTGEAFF TGCGCCAGCAGCCCCGGGACAGGGGAAGCTTTCTTT
. TRBJ1-2 TRBV19 . CASSITGPYGYTF TGTGCCAGTAGTATTACAGGACCCTATGGCTACACCTTC
. TRBJ2-1 TRBV25-1 . CASSEWMEGNEQFF TGTGCCAGCAGTGAATGGATGGAAGGCAATGAGCAGTTCTTC
. TRBJ2-3 TRBV5-1 once CASSLLGAEDTQYF TGCGCCAGCAGCTTATTAGGGGCGGAAGATACGCAGTATTTT
. TRBJ2-2 TRBV29-1 . CSVEKQVPGELFF TGCAGCGTTGAAAAACAGGTCCCCGGGGAGCTGTTTTTT
. TRBJ2-1 TRBV19 . CASSIPNGGGEQFF TGTGCCAGTAGTATCCCAAACGGTGGTGGTGAGCAGTTCTTC
. TRBJ1-2 TRBV2 . CASTPGGGTNYGYTF TGTGCCAGCACCCCCGGGGGGGGTACTAACTATGGCTACACCTTC
. TRBJ1-5 TRBV6-1 . CASGGSNQPQHF TGTGCCTCCGGAGGTAGCAATCAGCCCCAGCATTTT
TRBD2 TRBJ2-3 TRBV5-1 . CASSPWTSGRATDTQYF TGCGCCAGCAGCCCCTGGACTAGCGGGAGGGCCACAGATACGCAGTATTTT
. TRBJ1-5 TRBV4-1 . CASRGNTGSLNQPQHF TGCGCCAGCAGGGGCAATACAGGGAGTCTCAATCAGCCCCAGCATTTT
TRBD1 TRBJ2-7 TRBV6-6 . CASSYSGTGSYEQYF TGTGCCAGCAGTTACTCCGGGACAGGGAGCTACGAGCAGTACTTC
. TRBJ2-7 TRBV18 . CASSPSSYEQYF TGTGCCAGCTCGCCCAGCTCCTACGAGCAGTACTTC
TRBD1 TRBJ2-7 TRBV7-6 few CASSRTPTGGDEQYF TGTGCCAGCAGCCGAACCCCGACAGGGGGGGACGAGCAGTACTTC
. TRBJ2-6 TRBV5-4 . CASSLQGRDPGANVLTF TGTGCCAGCAGCTTACAAGGCAGGGATCCTGGGGCCAACGTCCTGACTTTC
TRBD1 TRBJ1-1 TRBV30 . CAWSVGDRSIF TGTGCCTGGAGTGTTGGGGACAGGTCGATCTTT
. TRBJ2-7 TRBV7-6 . CASSPRTSYEQYF TGTGCCAGCAGCCCGCGGACCTCCTACGAGCAGTACTTC
. TRBJ2-7 TRBV5-1 . CASSLDPRTRYEQYF TGCGCCAGCAGCTTAGATCCACGGACCCGGTACGAGCAGTACTTC
. TRBJ1-2 TRBV27 . CASLPRSPNGLANYGYTF TGTGCCAGCTTGCCCCGGTCGCCGAATGGGCTAGCTAACTATGGCTACACCTTC
. TRBJ2-5 TRBV2 once CASSEGDGPRDF TGTGCCAGCAGTGAGGGGGACGGGCCAAGGGACTTC
TRBD2 TRBJ2-1 TRBV5-1 . CASSGRERGVGNEQFF TGCGCCAGCAGCGGGAGAGAGCGGGGGGTAGGCAATGAGCAGTTCTTC
TRBD2 TRBJ2-6 TRBV13 . CASSFTSGSSGANVLTF TGTGCCAGCAGCTTCACTAGCGGGTCGTCTGGGGCCAACGTCCTGACTTTC
. TRBJ2-7 TRBV19 . CASSIHGPYEQYF TGTGCCAGTAGTATTCACGGACCCTACGAGCAGTACTTC
. TRBJ1-2 TRBV4-2 . CASSQDPGTNYGYTF TGTGCCAGCAGCCAAGACCCAGGGACTAACTATGGCTACACCTTC
TRBD1 TRBJ1-2 TRBV28 once CATVPGTGASNYGYTF TGTGCCACCGTCCCCGGGACAGGGGCATCGAACTATGGCTACACCTTC
TRBD1 TRBJ2-2 TRBV2 . CASERMTGSYTGELFF TGTGCCAGCGAGAGGATGACAGGGTCGTACACCGGGGAGCTGTTTTTT
TRBD2 TRBJ2-1 TRBV7-7 . CASSPTSGGAGNEQFF TGTGCTAGCAGCCCGACTAGCGGGGGGGCAGGCAATGAGCAGTTCTTC
. TRBJ1-2 TRBV9 . CASSNDWRGYTF TGTGCCAGCAGCAACGACTGGAGAGGCTACACCTTC
TRBD2 TRBJ2-5 TRBV7-7 . CASSLGPSGGQETQYF TGTGCTAGCAGCTTAGGGCCTAGCGGGGGTCAGGAGACCCAGTACTTC
. TRBJ1-4 TRBV28 . CASRRDGNEKLFF TGTGCCAGCAGAAGAGACGGGAATGAAAAACTGTTTTTT
. TRBJ1-1 TRBV30 . CAWARGGDTEAFF TGTGCCTGGGCCCGAGGGGGTGACACTGAAGCTTTCTTT
. TRBJ1-1 TRBV4-1 few CASSHGEGSGTEAFF TGCGCCAGCAGCCATGGGGAGGGAAGTGGCACTGAAGCTTTCTTT
. TRBJ2-7 TRBV6-5 . CASSSEGGQYF TGTGCCAGCAGTTCCGAGGGGGGGCAGTACTTC
. TRBJ1-2 TRBV5-4 . CASSPDRLNLYGYTF TGTGCCAGCAGCCCAGACAGGCTGAATCTCTATGGCTACACCTTC
TRBD2 TRBJ2-4 TRBV15 . CATSTSGTTFIQYF TGTGCCACCAGCACTAGCGGGACTACGTTCATTCAGTACTTC
. TRBJ1-5 TRBV6-5 once CASSYGGSNQPQHF TGTGCCAGCAGTTACGGTGGCAGCAATCAGCCCCAGCATTTT
. TRBJ1-4 TRBV10-3 few CAITPIGAATNEKLFF TGTGCCATCACCCCAATAGGGGCGGCAACTAATGAAAAACTGTTTTTT
. TRBJ1-5 TRBV4-1 . CASSQAQNSWPQHF TGCGCCAGCAGCCAGGCGCAGAACTCGTGGCCCCAGCATTTT
. TRBJ1-1 TRBV6-1 . CASSVRGMTEAFF TGTGCCAGCAGTGTTCGGGGGATGACTGAAGCTTTCTTT
TRBD2 TRBJ2-1 TRBV7-7 once CASSPTAGGPYEQFF TGTGCTAGCAGCCCCACGGCGGGGGGGCCCTATGAGCAGTTCTTC
TRBD1 TRBJ1-2 TRBV7-8 . CASSLREGQGAAYTF TGTGCCAGCAGCTTACGAGAGGGACAGGGTGCGGCCTACACCTTC